This T cell receptor (beta chain) is from a study of OX40 agonist ivuxolimab in advanced cancers. Study as a whole: Three patients had partial responses: one hepatocellular carcinoma, two cutaneous melanoma.

Only in-frame clones appear in the TCRdb table, and some are missing; sequencing was by immunoSEQ multiplex PCR. This repertoire shows tens of thousands of clones, over 85% found once; its top ten account for roughly 48%. The CDR3 extends over 14 amino acids. The V end was cut by 0 bases, the J end by 0 bases, with 3 bases between. CDR1 is SGDLS and CDR2 is YYNGEE in the germline V gene. V and J are TRBV9 and TRBJ1-4; no clear D. The clonotype was recovered from an adult with an advanced solid tumor such as melanoma, head and neck, liver or kidney cancer. Material: CD4+ or CD8+ T cells sorted from blood, obtained in a trial of the OX40 agonist ivuxolimab. The CDR3 DNA reads as TGTGCCAGCAGCGTAGGGGCAACTAATGAAAAACTGTTTTTT. It codes for CASSVGATNEKLFF. Full variable domain (outside the CDR3, taken from reference TRBV9 and TRBJ1-4): DSGVTQTPKHLITATGQRVTLRCSPRSGDLSVYWYQQSLDQGLQFLIQYYNGEERAKGNILERFSAQQFPDLHSELNLSSLELGDSALYFCASSVGATNEKLFFGSGTQLSVL.